This T cell receptor (beta chain) was observed in a study of CD8+CD57+ T cells in acquired aplastic anemia. Study outcomes and limitations: Any difference that existed in CD8+ Simpson's diversity between patients and controls was not significant. Diversity was reduced in patient CD8+CD57+ cells relative to total CD4+ and CD8+ pools.

It was patients with CD8+CD57+ cell expansion by flow cytometry who were chosen for sequencing. Sampling of blood occurred while the patients had still received no therapy. Beads enriched for CD8+CD57+ cells, which gave a mean 1.6 ug DNA. Investigators profiled TCR beta VDJ and CDR3 from genomic DNA template. TCRdb re-called the reads through MiXCR, storing one row per CDR3 protein. Of about 20,000 distinct CDR3 sequences in the sample, under 40% were seen once. Turning to this clonotype: Its cognate antigen is unknown.

Sequencing input: CD8+CD57+ T cells sorted from PBMCs. Described subset: bead-enriched CD8+CD57+ effector memory T cells from SAA patients. This clonotype was obtained from a human donor with aplastic anemia.

CDR3 protein: CASLDRVSYEQYF. As DNA, the CDR3 is TGTGCCAGTTTAGACAGGGTTAGCTACGAGCAGTACTTC. The J gene is TRBJ2-7, the V gene TRBV3-1; 7 positions match TRBD1. Germline values: CDR1 LGHDT, CDR2 YNNKEL (reference sequence). The CDR3 loop spans 13 amino acids. The V and J ends lost 9 bases and 3 bases, in that order; junction bases with no gene match: 8.